The sequence of this TCR beta chain was determined in a study of cytomegalovirus exposure and HLA in healthy donors. Vbeta (60) and Jbeta (13) primers were used in the PCR. Assay: immunoSEQ multiplex PCR; the TCRdb copy retains only in-frame clones and omits some. The table includes under 150,000 clones, approximately 72% detected once. V lost 9 bases to trimming and J lost 5 bases, with 7 bases between them. CDR1 is MNHNY and CDR2 is SVGAGI in the germline V gene (reference sequence). The CDR3 is made up of 11 amino acids. This clone was counted only a few times. The sequenced sample consisted of PBMCs. This clonotype was obtained from a man in his forties in good health and CMV-seronegative. The chain recombines TRBV6-6 with TRBJ2-2, with D tentatively TRBD2 (5 bases). The CDR3 DNA is TGTGCCAGTTCGGGGACCGGGGAGCTGTTTTTT. Translated, it gives CASSGTGELFF.